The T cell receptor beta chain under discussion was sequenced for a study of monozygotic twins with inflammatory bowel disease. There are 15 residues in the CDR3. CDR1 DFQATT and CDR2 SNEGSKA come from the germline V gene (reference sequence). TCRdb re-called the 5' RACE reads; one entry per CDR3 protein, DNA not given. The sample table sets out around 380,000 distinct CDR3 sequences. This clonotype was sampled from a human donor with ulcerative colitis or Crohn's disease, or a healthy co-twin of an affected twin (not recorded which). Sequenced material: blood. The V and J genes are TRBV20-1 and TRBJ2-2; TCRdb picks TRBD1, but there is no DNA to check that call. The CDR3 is CSASDRTANTGELFF.